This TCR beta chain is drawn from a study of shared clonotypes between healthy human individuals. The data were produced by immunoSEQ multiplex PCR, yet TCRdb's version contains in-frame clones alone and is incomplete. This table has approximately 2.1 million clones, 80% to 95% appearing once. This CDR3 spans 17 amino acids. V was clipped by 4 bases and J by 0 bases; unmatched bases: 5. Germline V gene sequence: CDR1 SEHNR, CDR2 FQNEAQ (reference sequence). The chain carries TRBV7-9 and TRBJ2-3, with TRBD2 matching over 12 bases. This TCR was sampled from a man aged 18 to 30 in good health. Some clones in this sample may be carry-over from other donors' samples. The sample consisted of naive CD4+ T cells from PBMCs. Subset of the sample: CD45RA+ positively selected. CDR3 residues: CASSYRTSGTSTDTQYF. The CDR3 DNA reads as TGTGCCAGCAGCTACCGGACTAGCGGGACTAGCACAGATACGCAGTATTTT.